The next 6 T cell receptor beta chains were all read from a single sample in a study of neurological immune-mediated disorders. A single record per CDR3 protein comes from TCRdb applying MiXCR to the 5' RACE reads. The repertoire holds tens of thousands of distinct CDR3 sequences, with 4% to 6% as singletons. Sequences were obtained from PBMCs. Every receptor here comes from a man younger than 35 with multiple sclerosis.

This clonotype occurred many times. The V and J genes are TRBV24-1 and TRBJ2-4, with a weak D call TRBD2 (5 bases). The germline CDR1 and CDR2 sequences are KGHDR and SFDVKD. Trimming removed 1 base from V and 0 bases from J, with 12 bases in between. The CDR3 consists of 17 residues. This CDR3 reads CATSDFRGYLAKNIQYF. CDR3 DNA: TGTGCCACCAGTGATTTCCGGGGTTACCTAGCCAAAAACATTCAGTACTTC.

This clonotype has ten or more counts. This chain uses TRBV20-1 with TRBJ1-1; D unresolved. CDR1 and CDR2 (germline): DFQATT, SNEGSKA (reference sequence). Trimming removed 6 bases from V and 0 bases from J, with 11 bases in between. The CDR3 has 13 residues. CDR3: CSAAKRMNTEAFF. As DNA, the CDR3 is TGCAGTGCCGCGAAGAGGATGAACACTGAAGCTTTCTTT.

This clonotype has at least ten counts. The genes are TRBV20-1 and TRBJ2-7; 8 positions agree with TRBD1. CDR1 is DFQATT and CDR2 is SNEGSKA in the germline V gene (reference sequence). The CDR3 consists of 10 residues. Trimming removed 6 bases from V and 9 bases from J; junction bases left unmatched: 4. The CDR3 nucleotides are TGCAGTGCGGACAGGGCTGTGCAGTACTTC. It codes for CSADRAVQYF.

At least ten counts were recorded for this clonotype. The CDR3 sequence: CASSQDGGIQYF. DNA for the CDR3: TGCGCCAGCAGCCAAGATGGCGGGATTCAGTACTTC. The rearrangement uses TRBV4-3 and TRBJ2-4, with TRBD2 as a possible D gene (5 bases). V was shortened by 0 bases and J by 10 bases, with 7 bases between the two germline ends. In germline, CDR1 is LGHNA, CDR2 YSLEER. There are 12 residues in the CDR3.

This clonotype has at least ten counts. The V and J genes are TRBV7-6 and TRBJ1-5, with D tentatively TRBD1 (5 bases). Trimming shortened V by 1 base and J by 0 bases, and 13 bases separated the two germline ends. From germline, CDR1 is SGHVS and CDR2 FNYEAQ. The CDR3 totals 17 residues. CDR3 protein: CASSLGGTEYSNQPQHF. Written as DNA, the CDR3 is TGTGCCAGCAGCTTAGGGGGGACGGAGTATAGCAATCAGCCCCAGCATTTT.

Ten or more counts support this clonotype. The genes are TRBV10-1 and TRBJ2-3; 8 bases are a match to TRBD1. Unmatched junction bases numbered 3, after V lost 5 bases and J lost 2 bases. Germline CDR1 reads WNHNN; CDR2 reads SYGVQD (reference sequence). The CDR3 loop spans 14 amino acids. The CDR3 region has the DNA TGCGCCAGCAGTACAGGGGGGTCCACAGATACGCAGTATTTT. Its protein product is CASSTGGSTDTQYF.